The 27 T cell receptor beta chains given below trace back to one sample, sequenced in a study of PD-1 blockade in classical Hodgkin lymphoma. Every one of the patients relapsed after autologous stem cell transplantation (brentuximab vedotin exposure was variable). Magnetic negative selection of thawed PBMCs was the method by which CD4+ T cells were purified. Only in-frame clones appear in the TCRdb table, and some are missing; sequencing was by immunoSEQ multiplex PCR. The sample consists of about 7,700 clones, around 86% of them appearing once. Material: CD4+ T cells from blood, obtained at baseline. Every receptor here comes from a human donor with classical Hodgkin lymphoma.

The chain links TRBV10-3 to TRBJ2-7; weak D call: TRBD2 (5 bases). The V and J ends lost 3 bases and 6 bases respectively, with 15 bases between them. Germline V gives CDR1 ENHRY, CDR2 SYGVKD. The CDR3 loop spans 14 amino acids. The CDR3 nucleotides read TGTGCCATCAGTGAACCCTTCCCTGGGAGCGAGCAGTACTTC. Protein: CAISEPFPGSEQYF.

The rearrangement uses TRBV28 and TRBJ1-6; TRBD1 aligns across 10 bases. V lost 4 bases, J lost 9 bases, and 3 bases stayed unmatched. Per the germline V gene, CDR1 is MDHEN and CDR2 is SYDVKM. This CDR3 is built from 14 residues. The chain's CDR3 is CASSWRTGGSPLHF. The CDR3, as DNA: TGTGCCAGCAGTTGGCGGACAGGGGGTTCACCCCTCCACTTT.

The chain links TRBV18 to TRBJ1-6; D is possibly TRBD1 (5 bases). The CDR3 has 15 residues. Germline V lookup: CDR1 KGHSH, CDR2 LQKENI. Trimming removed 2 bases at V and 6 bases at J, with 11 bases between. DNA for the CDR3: TGTGCCAGCTCACCATCCGGGGCCAGTAATTCACCCCTCCACTTT. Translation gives CASSPSGASNSPLHF.

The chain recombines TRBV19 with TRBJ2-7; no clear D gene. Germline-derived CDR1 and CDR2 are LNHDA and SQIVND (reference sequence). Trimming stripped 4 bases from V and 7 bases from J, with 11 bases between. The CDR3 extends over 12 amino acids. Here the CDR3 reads CASSSGPGEQYF. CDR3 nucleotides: TGTGCCAGTAGTAGTGGGCCTGGGGAGCAGTACTTC.

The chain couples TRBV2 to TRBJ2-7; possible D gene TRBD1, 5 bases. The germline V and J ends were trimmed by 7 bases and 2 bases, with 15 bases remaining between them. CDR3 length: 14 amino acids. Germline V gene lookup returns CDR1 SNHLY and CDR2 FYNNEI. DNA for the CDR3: TGTGCCAGCAAGACAGACAATGGTCCCTACGAGCAGTACTTC. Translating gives CASKTDNGPYEQYF.

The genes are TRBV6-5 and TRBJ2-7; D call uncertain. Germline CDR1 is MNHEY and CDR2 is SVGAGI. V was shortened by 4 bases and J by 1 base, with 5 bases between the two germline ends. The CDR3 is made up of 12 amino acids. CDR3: CASSSASYEQYF. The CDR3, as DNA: TGTGCCAGCAGTTCAGCTTCCTACGAGCAGTACTTC.

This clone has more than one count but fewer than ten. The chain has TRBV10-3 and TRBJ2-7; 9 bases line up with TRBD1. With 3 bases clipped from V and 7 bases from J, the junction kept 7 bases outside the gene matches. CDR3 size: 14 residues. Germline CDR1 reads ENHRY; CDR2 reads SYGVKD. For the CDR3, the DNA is TGTGCCATCAGTGACACAGGGGGCGTTAGGGAGCAGTACTTC. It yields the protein CAISDTGGVREQYF.

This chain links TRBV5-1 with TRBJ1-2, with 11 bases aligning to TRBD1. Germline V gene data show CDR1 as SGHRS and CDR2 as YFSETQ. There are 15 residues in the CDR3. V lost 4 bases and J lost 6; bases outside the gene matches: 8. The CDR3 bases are TGCGCCAGCAGCCCTCGGACAGGGGGCGGAAATGGCTACACCTTC. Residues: CASSPRTGGGNGYTF.

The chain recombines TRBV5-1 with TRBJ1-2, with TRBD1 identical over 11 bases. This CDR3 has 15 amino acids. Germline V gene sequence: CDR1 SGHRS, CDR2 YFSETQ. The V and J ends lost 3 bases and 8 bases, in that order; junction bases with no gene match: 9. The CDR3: CASSWTGQGAGGYTF. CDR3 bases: TGCGCCAGCAGCTGGACCGGACAGGGGGCGGGAGGCTACACCTTC.

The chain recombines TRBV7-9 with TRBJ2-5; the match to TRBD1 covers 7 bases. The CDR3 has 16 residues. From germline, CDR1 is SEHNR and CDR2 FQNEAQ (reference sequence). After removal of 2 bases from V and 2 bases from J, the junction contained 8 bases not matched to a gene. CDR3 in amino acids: CASSLPDGTAQETQYF. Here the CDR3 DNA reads TGTGCCAGCAGCTTACCAGACGGGACAGCTCAAGAGACCCAGTACTTC.

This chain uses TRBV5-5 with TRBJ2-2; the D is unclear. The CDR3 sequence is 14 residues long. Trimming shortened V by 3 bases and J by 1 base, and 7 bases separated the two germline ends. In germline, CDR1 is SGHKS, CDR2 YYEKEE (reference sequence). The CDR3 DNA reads TGTGCCAGCAGCTCCGTACGGAACACCGGGGAGCTGTTTTTT. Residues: CASSSVRNTGELFF.

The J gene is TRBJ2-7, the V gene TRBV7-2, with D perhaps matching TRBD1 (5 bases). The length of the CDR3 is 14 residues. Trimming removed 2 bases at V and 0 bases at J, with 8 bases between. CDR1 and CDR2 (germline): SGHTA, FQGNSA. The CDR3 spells CASSLIGVSYEQYF. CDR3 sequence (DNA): TGTGCCAGCAGCTTAATAGGGGTCTCCTACGAGCAGTACTTC.

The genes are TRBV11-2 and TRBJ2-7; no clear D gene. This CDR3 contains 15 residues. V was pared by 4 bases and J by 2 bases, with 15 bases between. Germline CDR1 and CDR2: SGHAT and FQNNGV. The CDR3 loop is CASSSLRQSTYEQYF. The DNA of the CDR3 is TGTGCCAGCAGCTCCCTACGACAAAGTACCTACGAGCAGTACTTC.

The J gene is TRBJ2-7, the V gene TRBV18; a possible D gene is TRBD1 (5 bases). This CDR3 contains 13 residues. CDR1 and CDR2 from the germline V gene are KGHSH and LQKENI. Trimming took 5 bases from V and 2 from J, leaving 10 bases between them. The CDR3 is CASSLDNTYEQYF. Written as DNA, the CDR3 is TGTGCCAGCTCATTGGACAATACCTACGAGCAGTACTTC.

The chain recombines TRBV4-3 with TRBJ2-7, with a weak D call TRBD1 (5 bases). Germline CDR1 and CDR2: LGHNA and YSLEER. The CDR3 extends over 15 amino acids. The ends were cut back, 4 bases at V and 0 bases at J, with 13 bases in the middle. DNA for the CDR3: TGCGCCAGCAGCCCGACAGTGGGGCTCTCCTACGAGCAGTACTTC. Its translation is CASSPTVGLSYEQYF.

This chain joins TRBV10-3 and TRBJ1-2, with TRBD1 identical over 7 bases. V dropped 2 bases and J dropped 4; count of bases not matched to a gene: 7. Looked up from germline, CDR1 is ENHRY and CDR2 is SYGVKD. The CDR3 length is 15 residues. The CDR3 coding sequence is TGTGCCATCAGTGAGGGGACAGCCTCACTCTATGGCTACACCTTC. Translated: CAISEGTASLYGYTF.

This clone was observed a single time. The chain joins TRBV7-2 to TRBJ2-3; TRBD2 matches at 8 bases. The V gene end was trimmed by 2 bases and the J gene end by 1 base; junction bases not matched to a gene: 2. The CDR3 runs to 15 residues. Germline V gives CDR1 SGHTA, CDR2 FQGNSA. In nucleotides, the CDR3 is TGTGCCAGCAGCTTAATGCGGGGGGGCACAGATACGCAGTATTTT. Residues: CASSLMRGGTDTQYF.

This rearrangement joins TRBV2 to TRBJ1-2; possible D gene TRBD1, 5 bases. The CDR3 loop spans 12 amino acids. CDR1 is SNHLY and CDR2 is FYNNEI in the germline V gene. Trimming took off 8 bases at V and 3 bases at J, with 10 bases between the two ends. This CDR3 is CASVGTDYGYTF. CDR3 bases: TGTGCCAGCGTAGGGACGGACTATGGCTACACCTTC.

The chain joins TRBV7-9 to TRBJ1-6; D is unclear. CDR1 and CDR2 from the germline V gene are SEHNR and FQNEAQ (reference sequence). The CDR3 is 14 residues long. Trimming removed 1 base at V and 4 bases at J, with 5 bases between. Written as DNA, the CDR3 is TGTGCCAGCAGCTTAGGGGATTATAATTCACCCCTCCACTTT. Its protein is CASSLGDYNSPLHF.

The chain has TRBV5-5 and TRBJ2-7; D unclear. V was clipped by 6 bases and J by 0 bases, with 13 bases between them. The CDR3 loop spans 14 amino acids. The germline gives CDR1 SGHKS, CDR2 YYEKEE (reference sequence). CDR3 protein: CASKSMSSSYEQYF. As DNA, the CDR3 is TGTGCCAGCAAAAGTATGTCCAGCTCCTACGAGCAGTACTTC.

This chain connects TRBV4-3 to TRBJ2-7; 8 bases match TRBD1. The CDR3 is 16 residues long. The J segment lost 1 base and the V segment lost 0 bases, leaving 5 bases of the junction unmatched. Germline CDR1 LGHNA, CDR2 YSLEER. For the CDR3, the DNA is TGCGCCAGCAGCCAAGAATCTAGGACAGGGTCCTACGAGCAGTACTTC. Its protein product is CASSQESRTGSYEQYF.

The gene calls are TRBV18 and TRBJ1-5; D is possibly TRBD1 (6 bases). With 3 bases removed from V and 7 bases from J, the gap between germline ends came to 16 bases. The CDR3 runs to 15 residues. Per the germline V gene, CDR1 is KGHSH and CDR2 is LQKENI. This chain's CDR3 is CASSPGRGMEQPQHF. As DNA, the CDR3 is TGTGCCAGCTCACCGGGAAGGGGGATGGAACAGCCCCAGCATTTT.

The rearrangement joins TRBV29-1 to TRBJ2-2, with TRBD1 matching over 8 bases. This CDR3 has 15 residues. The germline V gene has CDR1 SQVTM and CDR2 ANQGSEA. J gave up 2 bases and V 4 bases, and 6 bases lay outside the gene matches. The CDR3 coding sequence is TGCAGCGTTGCTCGGACAGGGTTTAACACCGGGGAGCTGTTTTTT. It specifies CSVARTGFNTGELFF.

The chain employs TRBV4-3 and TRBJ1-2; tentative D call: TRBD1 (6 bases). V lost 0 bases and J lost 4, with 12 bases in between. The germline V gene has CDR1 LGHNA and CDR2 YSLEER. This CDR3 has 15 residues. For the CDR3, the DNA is TGCGCCAGCAGCCAAGATTCAGGGGATGGCTATGGCTACACCTTC. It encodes CASSQDSGDGYGYTF.

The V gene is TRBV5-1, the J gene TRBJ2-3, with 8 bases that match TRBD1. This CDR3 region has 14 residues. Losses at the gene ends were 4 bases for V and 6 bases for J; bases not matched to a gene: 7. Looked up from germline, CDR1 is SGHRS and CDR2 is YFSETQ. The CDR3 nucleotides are TGCGCCAGCAGCCCCGGACAGGGATTTGATACGCAGTATTTT. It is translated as CASSPGQGFDTQYF.

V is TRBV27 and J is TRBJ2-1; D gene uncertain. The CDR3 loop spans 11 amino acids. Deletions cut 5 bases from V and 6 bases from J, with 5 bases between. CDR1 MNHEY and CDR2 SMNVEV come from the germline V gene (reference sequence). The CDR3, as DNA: TGTGCCAGCAGTGGTTCCAATGAGCAGTTCTTC. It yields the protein CASSGSNEQFF.

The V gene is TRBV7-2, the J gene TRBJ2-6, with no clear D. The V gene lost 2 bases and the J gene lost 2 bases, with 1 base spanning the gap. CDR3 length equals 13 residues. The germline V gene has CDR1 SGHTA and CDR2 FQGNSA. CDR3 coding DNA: TGTGCCAGCAGCTTACCTGGGGCCAACGTCCTGACTTTC. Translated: CASSLPGANVLTF.